Below, 26 T cell receptor beta chains from the same sample are listed, as sequenced in a study of blood T cells in healthy people across ages. The use of a sample-barcoded 5' primer and a J-beta primer mix characterized a second PCR of roughly 7 to 11 cycles. TCRdb passed the 5' RACE reads through MiXCR, listing each CDR3 protein once. The repertoire includes about 1 million distinct CDR3 sequences, more than 35% of them detected once, and under 20% sits in the top ten. Sequenced sample: blood. The receptors come from a woman aged 55-70 years in good health.

This clonotype was recorded many times. The chain combines TRBV12-3 or TRBV12-4 with TRBJ2-5; 8 bases align to TRBD1. The CDR3 contains 14 residues. The V and J ends lost 6 bases and 1 base, in that order; junction bases with no gene match: 4. The CDR3: CASSKDRGQETQYF. The CDR3 DNA sequence: TGTGCCAGCAGCAAAGACAGGGGCCAAGAGACCCAGTACTTC.

V and J are TRBV10-1 and TRBJ2-5, with 10 bases fitting TRBD2. This CDR3 is built from 17 residues. CDR1 is WNHNN and CDR2 is SYGVQD in the germline V gene (reference sequence). The trim removed 0 bases at V and 5 bases at J, leaving 9 bases unmatched. The CDR3: CASSESSGASGSETQYF. As DNA, the CDR3 is TGCGCCAGCAGTGAGTCGTCAGGGGCTAGCGGGAGTGAGACCCAGTACTTC.

The V and J genes are TRBV2 and TRBJ2-1; weak D call: TRBD2 (6 bases). Germline V lookup: CDR1 SNHLY, CDR2 FYNNEI. V dropped 7 bases and J dropped 5 bases, with 12 bases sitting between them. The CDR3 runs to 13 residues. CDR3 sequence (DNA): TGTGCCAGCAAGACGGGAGCCCACAATGAGCAGTTCTTC. Protein sequence: CASKTGAHNEQFF.

This clonotype has ten or more counts. The germline gene is not matched at one end of the junction; a read error may be the cause. This chain joins TRBV12-3 or TRBV12-4 and TRBJ2-5, with 8 positions matching TRBD1. This CDR3 is 14 amino acids long. The CDR3 DNA follows: TGCGCCAGCAGCCTGACAGGGGCGGGGGAGACCCAGTACTTC. Protein product: CASSLTGAGETQYF.

The V gene is TRBV12-3 or TRBV12-4, the J gene TRBJ2-2; D gene ambiguous. V gave up 4 bases and J gave up 7 bases, with 10 bases separating them. The CDR3 has 13 residues. In DNA form, the CDR3 reads TGTGCCAGCAGTTCTAAAGGGTACGGGGAGCTGTTTTTT. Translating it yields CASSSKGYGELFF.

The V gene is TRBV20-1, the J gene TRBJ2-1, with D tentatively TRBD2 (6 bases). Trimming left V 0 bases short and J 2 bases short, with 14 bases between. CDR1 is DFQATT and CDR2 is SNEGSKA in the germline V gene (reference sequence). The CDR3 sequence is 16 residues long. CDR3 loop: CSAREEGLPPYNEQFF. The CDR3 DNA sequence: TGCAGTGCTAGAGAAGAAGGACTACCACCCTACAATGAGCAGTTCTTC.

V usage is TRBV7-9 and J usage is TRBJ2-3; 14 nucleotides match TRBD2. J was trimmed by 4 bases and V by 4 bases; bases with no gene match: 4. The germline CDR1 and CDR2 sequences are SEHNR and FQNEAQ (reference sequence). This CDR3 is built from 16 residues. As DNA, the CDR3 is TGTGCCAGCAGCTCGGGACTAGCGGGAGTGGCAGATACGCAGTATTTT. Its protein product is CASSSGLAGVADTQYF.

This clonotype was seen a handful of times. The chain recombines TRBV11-1 with TRBJ2-6, with a possible D match to TRBD1 (6 bases). Trimming removed 7 bases from V and 2 bases from J, with 30 bases in between. The CDR3 length is 21 residues. CDR1 is SGHAT and CDR2 is FQDESV in the germline V gene (reference sequence). The CDR3 DNA is TGTGCCAGCACCCTAACGCTCGGACCAACAGGGAATATTGCTGGGGCCAACGTCCTGACTTTC. Amino acid sequence: CASTLTLGPTGNIAGANVLTF.

The chain links TRBV7-9 to TRBJ2-3; the D gene is possibly TRBD2 (5 bases). V lost 5 bases and J lost 1, with 16 bases in between. The CDR3 is 16 residues long. The germline CDR1 and CDR2 sequences are SEHNR and FQNEAQ (reference sequence). The chain's CDR3 is CASSPLREKGTDTQYF. The CDR3 DNA reads as TGTGCCAGCAGCCCCTTGAGGGAGAAAGGCACAGATACGCAGTATTTT.

This chain joins TRBV12-3 or TRBV12-4 and TRBJ2-3, with 8 bases identical to TRBD1. This CDR3 region has 15 residues. Losses at the gene ends were 5 bases for V and 8 bases for J; bases not matched to a gene: 12. CDR3 nucleotides: TGTGCCAGCAGTCCCCAAGGGACAGGATTGGGTACGCAGTATTTT. Its translation is CASSPQGTGLGTQYF.

The chain recombines TRBV5-1 with TRBJ2-1; 8 bases fit TRBD2. With 5 bases clipped from V and 9 bases from J, the junction kept 10 bases outside the gene matches. CDR1 is SGHRS and CDR2 is YFSETQ in the germline V gene. The CDR3 totals 14 residues. The CDR3 bases are TGCGCCAGCAGGGACCGGGAGGGCCGGAGTGAGCAGTTCTTC. Protein product: CASRDREGRSEQFF.

A word on this clonotype: A much more abundant neighbour one base away suggests this may be a read error. V usage is TRBV6-6 and J usage is TRBJ2-6; D ambiguous. Deletions cut 9 bases from V and 0 bases from J, with 6 bases between. Germline lookup yields CDR1 MNHNY and CDR2 SVGAGI (reference sequence). This CDR3 has 13 amino acids. CDR3 sequence (DNA): TGTGCCAGTGTGAGCTCTGGGGCCAACGTCCTGACTTTC. It specifies CASVSSGANVLTF.

This clonotype came up a few times. The chain has TRBV9 and TRBJ2-6, with D possibly being TRBD1 or TRBD2 (5 bases each). V was pared by 0 bases and J by 0 bases, with 16 bases between. The length of the CDR3 is 19 residues. CDR1 is SGDLS and CDR2 is YYNGEE in the germline V gene. CDR3: CASSVALRDVNSGANVLTF. CDR3 sequence (DNA): TGTGCCAGCAGCGTAGCACTCCGGGACGTGAACTCTGGGGCCAACGTCCTGACTTTC.

J is TRBJ1-6 and V is TRBV20-1, with D uncertain. The CDR3 runs 17 residues. Germline lookup yields CDR1 DFQATT and CDR2 SNEGSKA (reference sequence). Trimming pared 1 base from V and 0 bases from J, leaving 13 bases between. Written as DNA, the CDR3 is TGCAGTGCTAGAGTTGCGGCAGGTCACTCCTATAATTCACCCCTCCACTTT. Its translation: CSARVAAGHSYNSPLHF.

This clonotype showed up just once. V usage is TRBV18 and J usage is TRBJ1-3, with D possibly TRBD1 on 6 matching bases. CDR3 size: 16 residues. V was shortened by 6 bases and J by 0 bases, with 15 bases between the two germline ends. CDR1 and CDR2 from the germline V gene are KGHSH and LQKENI. CDR3 in DNA: TGTGCCAGCTCTCCGATGACAGGAGTCTCTGGAAACACCATATATTTT. This sequence encodes CASSPMTGVSGNTIYF.

The chain joins TRBV3-1 to TRBJ2-1, with 10 nucleotides matching TRBD2. The better agreement between TRBJ2-7 and the DNA end casts doubt on the J call. The CDR3 consists of 15 residues. Germline CDR1 reads LGHDT; CDR2 reads YNNKEL (reference sequence). CDR3 DNA: TGTGCCAGCAGCCAAGGGGCTAGCGGGAGCAATGAGCAGTACTTC. Its translation is CASSQGASGSNEQYF.

This rearrangement joins TRBV11-2 to TRBJ2-7, with D unclear. Germline CDR1 and CDR2: SGHAT and FQNNGV. The CDR3 consists of 14 residues. V gave up 1 base and J gave up 3 bases, with 10 bases separating them. CDR3 DNA sequence: TGTGCCAGCAGCTTAGGGATTGCCTTCTACGAGCAGTACTTC. Translated, it gives CASSLGIAFYEQYF.

The J gene is TRBJ2-7, the V gene TRBV24-1; D is ambiguous. CDR3 size: 12 residues. The germline V gene encodes CDR1 KGHDR and CDR2 SFDVKD. The V end was cut by 3 bases, the J end by 6 bases, with 8 bases between. The CDR3 protein is CATSDRFLEQYF. Here the CDR3 DNA reads TGTGCCACCAGTGATCGGTTCCTCGAGCAGTACTTC.

This chain joins TRBV4-1 and TRBJ2-1, with 11 bases matching TRBD2. The junction had 15 bases not matched to a gene; V was cut back by 4 bases and J by 7 bases. The CDR3 loop spans 18 amino acids. CDR1 is MGHRA and CDR2 is YSYEKL in the germline V gene. As DNA, the CDR3 is TGCGCCAGCAGCCTAATAGAATTTAGCGGGAGGGGTGAAAATGAGCAGTTCTTC. This codes for CASSLIEFSGRGENEQFF.

V is TRBV28 and J is TRBJ1-4; no reliable D call. This CDR3 is 13 amino acids long. The V end lost 3 bases, the J end lost 5 bases, and 7 bases lay between the germline ends. The V gene's germline CDR1 is MDHEN and CDR2 SYDVKM. The CDR3 here is CASSFQINEKLFF. The CDR3 DNA sequence: TGTGCCAGCAGTTTCCAGATAAATGAAAAACTGTTTTTT.

V is TRBV3-1 and J is TRBJ2-5; 15 bases agree with TRBD2. Germline V CDR1 and CDR2: LGHDT, YNNKEL (reference sequence). J lost 4 bases, V lost 10 bases, and 10 bases had no gene match. The CDR3 loop spans 16 amino acids. Written as DNA, the CDR3 is TGTGCCACCGGACTAGCGGGAGGGCGAAGAGGAGAGACCCAGTACTTC. Amino acid sequence: CATGLAGGRRGETQYF.

The chain is built from TRBV20-1 and TRBJ2-7; tentatively, D is TRBD1 (5 bases). Germline V gene lookup returns CDR1 DFQATT and CDR2 SNEGSKA (reference sequence). V was cut by 0 bases and J by 3 bases, with 15 bases left in between. This CDR3 has 15 residues. CDR3 in amino acids: CSARDRQSTNYEQYF. Here the CDR3 DNA reads TGCAGTGCTAGAGATAGACAGAGTACTAACTACGAGCAGTACTTC.

This clonotype occurred once. As DNA, the CDR3 is TGTGCCAGCAGCCCGGGGGTTAGCGGCAATGAGCAGTTCTTC. Translating gives CASSPGVSGNEQFF. This sequence joins TRBV28 and TRBJ2-1; possibly TRBD2 for D (6 bases). The V and J ends lost 6 bases and 6 bases respectively, with 15 bases between them. Germline V gene lookup returns CDR1 MDHEN and CDR2 SYDVKM. The length of the CDR3 is 14 residues.

This chain's CDR3 is CASSFSGSNYGYTF. The CDR3 nucleotides are TGTGCCAGCAGTTTTTCGGGCAGTAACTATGGCTACACCTTC. The gene calls are TRBV12-3 or TRBV12-4 and TRBJ1-2; unclear D gene. The V and J ends lost 3 bases and 1 base respectively, with 9 bases between them. The CDR3 extends over 14 amino acids.

V gene TRBV10-2 combines with J gene TRBJ1-6; D not certain. The germline V gene encodes CDR1 WSHSY and CDR2 SAAADI. V shed 2 bases and J shed 3 bases, with 8 bases lying between them. This CDR3 spans 15 amino acids. The CDR3, as DNA: TGCGCCAGCAGTGAGAAGCTTTTCTATAATTCACCCCTCCACTTT. This codes for CASSEKLFYNSPLHF.

There are a few counts of this clonotype. The chain has TRBV20-1 and TRBJ1-1; perhaps TRBD1 as D (5 bases). CDR3 length: 11 amino acids. V gave up 3 bases and J gave up 6 bases, with 8 bases separating them. Per the germline V gene, CDR1 is DFQATT and CDR2 is SNEGSKA (reference sequence). CDR3 amino acids: CSASRDPEAFF. The CDR3 DNA follows: TGCAGTGCTAGCAGGGATCCTGAAGCTTTCTTT.